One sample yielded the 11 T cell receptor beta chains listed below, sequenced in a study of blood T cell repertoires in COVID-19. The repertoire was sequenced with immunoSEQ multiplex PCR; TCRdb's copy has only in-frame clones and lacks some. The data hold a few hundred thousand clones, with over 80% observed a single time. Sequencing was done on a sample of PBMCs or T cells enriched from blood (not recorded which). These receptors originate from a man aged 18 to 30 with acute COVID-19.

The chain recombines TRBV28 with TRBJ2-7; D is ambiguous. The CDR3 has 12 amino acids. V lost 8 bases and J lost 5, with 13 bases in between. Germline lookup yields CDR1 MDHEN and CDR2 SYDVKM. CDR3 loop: CASRATMDEQYF. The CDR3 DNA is TGTGCCAGCCGCGCCACCATGGACGAGCAGTACTTC.

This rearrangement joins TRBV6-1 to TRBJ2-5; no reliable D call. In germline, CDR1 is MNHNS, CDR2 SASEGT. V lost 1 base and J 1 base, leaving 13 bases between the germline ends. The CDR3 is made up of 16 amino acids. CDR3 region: CASSEGPLAGQETQYF. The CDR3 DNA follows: TGTGCCAGCAGTGAAGGGCCATTAGCCGGCCAAGAGACCCAGTACTTC.

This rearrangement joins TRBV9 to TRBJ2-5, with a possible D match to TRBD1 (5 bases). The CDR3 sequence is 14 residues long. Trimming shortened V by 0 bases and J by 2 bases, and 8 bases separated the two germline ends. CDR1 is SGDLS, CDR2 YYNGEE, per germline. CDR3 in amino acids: CASSVGPGQETQYF. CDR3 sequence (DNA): TGTGCCAGCAGCGTAGGTCCAGGGCAAGAGACCCAGTACTTC.

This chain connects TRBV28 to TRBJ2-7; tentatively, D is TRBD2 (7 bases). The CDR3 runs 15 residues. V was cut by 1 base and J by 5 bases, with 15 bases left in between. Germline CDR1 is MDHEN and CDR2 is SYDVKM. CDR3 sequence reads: CASSLLLGGLDEQYF. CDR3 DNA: TGTGCCAGCAGTTTATTGTTGGGGGGGCTGGACGAGCAGTACTTC.

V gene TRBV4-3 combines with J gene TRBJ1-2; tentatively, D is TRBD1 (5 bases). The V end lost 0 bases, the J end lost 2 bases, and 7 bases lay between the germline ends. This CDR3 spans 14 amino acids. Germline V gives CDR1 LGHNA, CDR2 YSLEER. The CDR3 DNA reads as TGCGCCAGCAGCCAAGATCCAGGGAACTATGGCTACACCTTC. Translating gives CASSQDPGNYGYTF.

This CDR3 is CAISWTGPGETQYF. As DNA, the CDR3 is TGTGCCATCAGTTGGACAGGGCCTGGGGAGACCCAGTACTTC. The J gene is TRBJ2-5, the V gene TRBV10-3, with 8 bases aligning to TRBD1. Germline V gene sequence: CDR1 ENHRY, CDR2 SYGVKD. V dropped 5 bases and J dropped 5; count of bases not matched to a gene: 7. There are 14 residues in the CDR3.

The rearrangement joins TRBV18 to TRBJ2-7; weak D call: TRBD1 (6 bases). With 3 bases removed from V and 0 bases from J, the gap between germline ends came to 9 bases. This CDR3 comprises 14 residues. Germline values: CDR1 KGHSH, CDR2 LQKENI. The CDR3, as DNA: TGTGCCAGCTCACCGGGACAAGCCTCCTACGAGCAGTACTTC. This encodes CASSPGQASYEQYF.

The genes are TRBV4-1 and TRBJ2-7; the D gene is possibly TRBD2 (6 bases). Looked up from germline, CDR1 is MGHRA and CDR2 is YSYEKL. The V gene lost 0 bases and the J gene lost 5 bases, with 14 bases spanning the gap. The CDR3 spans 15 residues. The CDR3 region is CASSQEGGRVDEQYF. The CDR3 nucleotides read TGCGCCAGCAGCCAAGAAGGAGGGCGCGTAGACGAGCAGTACTTC.

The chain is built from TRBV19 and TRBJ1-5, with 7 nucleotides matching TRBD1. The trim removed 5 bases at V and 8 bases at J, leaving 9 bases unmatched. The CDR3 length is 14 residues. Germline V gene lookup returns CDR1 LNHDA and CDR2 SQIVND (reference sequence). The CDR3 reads CASSPQTGLEPQHF. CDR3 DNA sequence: TGTGCCAGTAGTCCTCAGACAGGGTTAGAGCCCCAGCATTTT.

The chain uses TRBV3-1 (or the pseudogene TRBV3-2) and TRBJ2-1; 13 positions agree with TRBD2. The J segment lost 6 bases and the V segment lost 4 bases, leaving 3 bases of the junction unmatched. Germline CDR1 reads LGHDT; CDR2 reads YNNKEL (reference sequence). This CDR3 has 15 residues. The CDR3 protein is CASSLGTSGANEQFF. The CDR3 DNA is TGTGCCAGCAGCCTAGGGACTAGCGGGGCCAATGAGCAGTTCTTC.

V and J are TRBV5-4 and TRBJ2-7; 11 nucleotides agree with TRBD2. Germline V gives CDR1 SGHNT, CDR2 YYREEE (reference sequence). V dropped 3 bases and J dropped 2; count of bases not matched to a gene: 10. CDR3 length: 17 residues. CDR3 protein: CASSSKPLAGEAYEQYF. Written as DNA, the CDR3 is TGTGCCAGCAGCTCTAAACCACTAGCGGGAGAGGCCTACGAGCAGTACTTC.